The rows below give T cell receptor beta chains drawn from one sample of a study of T cell responses to AZD1222 COVID-19 vaccine. TCRdb's table, derived via immunoSEQ multiplex PCR, lists solely in-frame clones and lacks some. The sample yields 100,000 to 120,000 clones, roughly 92% seen once. The starting material was peripheral blood, obtained 28 days after the second AZD1222 dose. All receptors derive from an adult who received the AZD1222 COVID-19 vaccine. The CDR3 runs from the conserved cysteine through the conserved F or W.

v_call	j_call	cdr3_aa
TRBV9	TRBJ2-1	CASSRERLAGGLGSYNEQFF
TRBV27	TRBJ2-7	CASSLPGTPTYEQYF
TRBV4-1	TRBJ2-7	CASSQLGLASYEQYF
TRBV6-6	TRBJ1-3	CASRGGPSGNTIYF
TRBV3-1/TRBV3-2	TRBJ2-1	CASSHADEQFF
TRBV3-1/TRBV3-2	TRBJ2-3	CASSQGPDTQYF
TRBV10-3	TRBJ1-4	CAISQDRANEKLFF
TRBV6-6	TRBJ1-1	CASRSAGGRNTEAFF
TRBV19	TRBJ1-5	CASTRGDQPQHF
TRBV19	TRBJ1-5	CASSIYSVTGTNQPQHF
TRBV7-6	TRBJ2-6	CASSLGTGHFSGANVLTF
TRBV13	TRBJ2-1	CASSGTGSYNEQFF
TRBV28	TRBJ1-2	CASHDQNYGYTF
TRBV5-1	TRBJ1-1	CASSPSPDRLYGTEAFF
TRBV12-5	TRBJ2-5	CASGLVQVAGETQYF
TRBV3-1/TRBV3-2	TRBJ1-5	CASSQENTGHRHSNQPQHF
TRBV2	TRBJ2-1	CASSDLEGEQFF
TRBV30	TRBJ2-7	CAWSVPTTHPSYEQYF
TRBV5-1	TRBJ1-1	CASSLGPDTEAFF
TRBV10-2	TRBJ1-1	CASSESLGGNTEAFF
TRBV19	TRBJ1-2	CASSRDSNYGYTF
TRBV3-1/TRBV3-2	TRBJ1-1	CASSQDRNRQAFF
TRBV3-1/TRBV3-2	TRBJ2-2	CASSSFNTGELFF
TRBV2	TRBJ1-3	CASSGTGVGNTIYF
TRBV5-1	TRBJ1-2	CASSLDGAYGYTF
TRBV7-7	TRBJ2-2	CASSLVTAGELFF
TRBV6-6	TRBJ2-7	CASSPLRDRHIWEQYF
TRBV12-5	TRBJ2-1	CASALGVGTSGGFQYNEQFF
TRBV11-2	TRBJ1-3	CASSLMASGNTIYF
TRBV5-1	TRBJ2-7	CASQTSGDSSYEQYF
TRBV9	TRBJ2-7	CASSMGTGGYEQYF
TRBV5-4	TRBJ1-6	CASSSMDVDNSPLHF
TRBV5-1	TRBJ1-5	CASSLGGISNQPQHF
TRBV7-3	TRBJ1-2	CASSSDEGYGYTF
TRBV6-5	TRBJ2-3	CASSRKRDTDTQYF
TRBV20-1	TRBJ1-2	CSASGGAGNYGYTF
TRBV6-5	TRBJ1-2	CASRNYDGYTF
TRBV29-1	TRBJ1-3	CSVSSGAGNTIYF
TRBV5-1	TRBJ1-1	CASSLDSGAGKAFF
TRBV18	TRBJ2-1	CASSLASLAGSEQFF
TRBV20-1	TRBJ2-1	CSASLALSSYNEQFF
TRBV2	TRBJ2-2	CASRMPSGGAGTGELFF
TRBV7-9	TRBJ1-6	CASSLGNYNSPLHF
TRBV5-5	TRBJ2-3	CASSLGGLGGTDTQYF
TRBV5-1	TRBJ2-7	CASSLDLQGVQGGQYF
TRBV30	TRBJ1-2	CALEPRDREGGYTF
TRBV12-3/TRBV12-4	TRBJ1-5	CASSLNGNQPQHF
TRBV4-2	TRBJ2-2	CASSQEGANSNTGELFF
TRBV13	TRBJ1-1	CASSLEEGNTEAFF
TRBV19	TRBJ1-2	CASSIRTGGWVAYGYTF